What follows are 25 T cell receptor beta chains derived from one specimen sequenced in a study of T-cell memory formation after mild COVID-19. Via MiXCR, TCRdb re-called the 5' RACE reads, giving one row per CDR3 protein. This table has hundreds of thousands of distinct CDR3 sequences, around 27% appearing once. Sequencing used PBMCs or a T cell subset sorted from them (not recorded which). The receptor set was obtained from an adult woman who had mild COVID-19 (a few samples of this study predate the infection). Cell type and time point are not known.

This clonotype was observed at least ten times. The J gene is TRBJ2-7, the V gene TRBV7-2; 9 bases agree with TRBD1. The germline CDR1 and CDR2 sequences are SGHTA and FQGNSA. V shed 1 base and J 0 bases; nucleotides not matched to a gene: 4. The CDR3 has 16 amino acids. The CDR3, as DNA: TGTGCCAGCAGCTTAGGGGGGACAGGGATCTCCTACGAGCAGTACTTC. This gives the protein CASSLGGTGISYEQYF.

The V gene is TRBV20-1, the J gene TRBJ1-1, with 7 bases lining up with TRBD1. V lost 2 bases, J lost 2 bases, and 5 bases stayed unmatched. This CDR3 is 14 amino acids long. Germline CDR1 is DFQATT and CDR2 is SNEGSKA (reference sequence). CDR3 in amino acids: CSARWAGGNTEAFF. As DNA, the CDR3 is TGCAGTGCTAGATGGGCAGGGGGAAACACTGAAGCTTTCTTT.

This clonotype was seen only a few times. The V and J genes are TRBV27 and TRBJ2-1; D gene ambiguous. The germline V gene has CDR1 MNHEY and CDR2 SMNVEV (reference sequence). The CDR3 sequence is 13 residues long. The V and J ends lost 3 bases and 4 bases respectively, with 7 bases between them. For the CDR3, the DNA is TGTGCCAGCAGTTTTCGTCCGTACAATGAGCAGTTCTTC. Translated, it gives CASSFRPYNEQFF.

This chain links TRBV21-1 with TRBJ2-1; TRBD2 reflects the table's D call only, with no check against the DNA. TRBV21-1 is designated a pseudogene. The CDR3 consists of 16 residues. The CDR3 sequence: CACSKGPGLGYNEQFF. The CDR3 DNA reads TGTGCCTGCAGCAAAGGCCCGGGACTAGGGTACAATGAGCAGTTCTTC.

This clonotype showed up just a few times. The chain couples TRBV4-1 to TRBJ1-5; 7 bases align to TRBD1. Germline trimming cut 1 base from V and 3 bases from J; bases unmatched to any gene: 9. The CDR3 consists of 17 residues. Germline lookup yields CDR1 MGHRA and CDR2 YSYEKL. In DNA, the CDR3 is TGCGCCAGCAGCCAAGGGGCACAGGGGAAGCTCAATCAGCCCCAGCATTTT. This gives the protein CASSQGAQGKLNQPQHF.

J is TRBJ2-7 and V is TRBV5-8; 7 bases are shared with TRBD1. V lost 4 bases and J lost 4; bases outside the gene matches: 5. Germline V gene lookup returns CDR1 SGHTS and CDR2 YDEGEE. This CDR3 spans 13 amino acids. CDR3: CASSITGVYEQYF. Written as DNA, the CDR3 is TGTGCCAGCAGCATTACAGGGGTATACGAGCAGTACTTC.

The genes are TRBV18 and TRBJ1-6; 7 positions match TRBD1. This CDR3 is 14 amino acids long. Germline trimming cut 4 bases from V and 7 bases from J; bases unmatched to any gene: 4. CDR1 and CDR2 (germline): KGHSH, LQKENI. CDR3 protein: CASSQDRVNSPLHF. In DNA form, the CDR3 reads TGTGCCAGCTCACAAGACAGGGTAAATTCACCCCTCCACTTT.

The sample holds a few counts of this clonotype. This chain uses TRBV18 with TRBJ2-3; D remains ambiguous. The CDR3 is made up of 13 amino acids. Germline V gene sequence: CDR1 KGHSH, CDR2 LQKENI. V lost 2 bases and J lost 4, with 7 bases in between. CDR3: CASSPGSADTQYF. DNA of the CDR3: TGTGCCAGCTCACCAGGGTCCGCAGATACGCAGTATTTT. Together with reference TRBV18 and TRBJ2-3, the CDR3 gives the full variable domain: NAGVMQNPRHLVRRRGQEARLRCSPMKGHSHVYWYRQLPEEGLKFMVYLQKENIIDESGMPKERFSAEFPKEGPSILRIQQVVRGDSAAYFCASSPGSADTQYFGPGTRLTVL.

This rearrangement joins TRBV6-5 to TRBJ2-2; D not certain. The germline V gene has CDR1 MNHEY and CDR2 SVGAGI. The ends were cut back, 2 bases at V and 4 bases at J, with 14 bases in the middle. This CDR3 has 16 amino acids. CDR3 sequence: CASSYQSLMLTGELFF. The CDR3 DNA sequence: TGTGCCAGCAGTTACCAGAGTTTAATGCTCACCGGGGAGCTGTTTTTT.

V gene TRBV4-1 combines with J gene TRBJ1-2; no definite D call. Trimming took 0 bases from V and 4 from J, leaving 12 bases between them. This CDR3 has 15 amino acids. Germline assignment: CDR1 MGHRA and CDR2 YSYEKL. CDR3 sequence (DNA): TGCGCCAGCAGCCAAGAATTCTCACAGCTCTATGGCTACACCTTC. Translated, it gives CASSQEFSQLYGYTF.

The rearrangement links TRBV20-1 to TRBJ1-5, with D perhaps TRBD1 (6 bases). CDR3 length: 13 residues. The germline V gene encodes CDR1 DFQATT and CDR2 SNEGSKA (reference sequence). The V and J ends lost 3 bases and 6 bases respectively, with 12 bases between them. CDR3 sequence reads: CSASYRDGQPQHF. In DNA, the CDR3 is TGCAGTGCTAGTTACAGGGACGGTCAGCCCCAGCATTTT.

CDR3 sequence: CASSLGWGMNTEAFF. The CDR3 region has the DNA TGTGCCAGCAGCCTCGGGTGGGGGATGAACACTGAAGCTTTCTTT. The chain couples TRBV5-6 to TRBJ1-1; D is perhaps TRBD1 (5 bases). Per germline, CDR1 SGHDT and CDR2 YYEEEE. Trimming pared 4 bases from V and 0 bases from J, leaving 13 bases between. This CDR3 has 15 amino acids.

This clonotype was seen more than once but under ten times. V is TRBV29-1 and J is TRBJ2-5, with 8 bases lining up with TRBD1. Unmatched junction bases numbered 9, after V lost 5 bases and J lost 4 bases. Germline V gives CDR1 SQVTM, CDR2 ANQGSEA. The CDR3 has 14 amino acids. The CDR3: CSVRTGIGRETQYF. For the CDR3, the DNA is TGCAGCGTTAGGACAGGGATCGGCAGAGAGACCCAGTACTTC.

The sample holds a few counts of this clonotype. The chain recombines TRBV12-3 or TRBV12-4 with TRBJ2-7; either TRBD1 or TRBD2 may supply D (6 bases each). CDR3 length: 15 amino acids. V was shortened by 6 bases and J by 0 bases, with 15 bases between the two germline ends. The CDR3 sequence is CASSPMGGVSYEQYF. The CDR3 region has the DNA TGTGCCAGCAGCCCAATGGGGGGCGTCTCCTACGAGCAGTACTTC.

There are a few counts of this clonotype. This chain links TRBV3-1 with TRBJ1-1, with unresolved D. Germline CDR1 is LGHDT and CDR2 is YNNKEL (reference sequence). Between the trimmed V and J ends, which lost 2 bases and 11 bases, there was a span of 15 bases. This CDR3 contains 13 residues. The CDR3 nucleotides are TGTGCCAGCAGCCAACGGGCCCTCATGGATGCTTTCTTT. Translation gives CASSQRALMDAFF.

The V and J genes are TRBV4-3 and TRBJ1-2; 10 bases fit TRBD1. The V and J ends lost 2 bases and 5 bases, in that order; junction bases with no gene match: 2. The CDR3 sequence is 14 residues long. Looked up from germline, CDR1 is LGHNA and CDR2 is YSLEER. The CDR3 is CASSQRGQGYGYTF. Written as DNA, the CDR3 is TGCGCCAGCAGCCAACGGGGACAGGGGTATGGCTACACCTTC.

This sequence joins TRBV20-1 and TRBJ2-1; TRBD2 matches 10 bases. The CDR3 is made up of 14 amino acids. Per the germline V gene, CDR1 is DFQATT and CDR2 is SNEGSKA (reference sequence). Trimming removed 2 bases from V and 2 bases from J; junction bases left unmatched: 0. The CDR3 protein is CSARTSGAYNEQFF. The DNA for the CDR3 is TGCAGTGCTAGAACTAGCGGGGCCTACAATGAGCAGTTCTTC.

This sequence joins TRBV12-3 or TRBV12-4 and TRBJ1-1; 9 nucleotides agree with TRBD1. V lost 1 base to trimming and J lost 5 bases; unmatched junction nucleotides: 2. The CDR3 has 14 amino acids. The CDR3 sequence is CASSLGTGETEAFF. The CDR3 DNA follows: TGTGCCAGCAGTTTAGGGACAGGGGAGACTGAAGCTTTCTTT.

The chain is built from TRBV7-3 and TRBJ1-1; D remains unclear. V lost 4 bases and J lost 4, with 13 bases in between. The CDR3 contains 14 residues. Germline V CDR1 and CDR2: SGHTA, FQGTGA. The DNA of the CDR3 is TGTGCCAGCAGCTCGAACCCCGGAGCCACTGAAGCTTTCTTT. The encoded protein is CASSSNPGATEAFF.

The V gene is TRBV5-1, the J gene TRBJ2-3; D is undetermined. The CDR3 has 14 amino acids. Germline V gene lookup returns CDR1 SGHRS and CDR2 YFSETQ. Trimming removed 4 bases from V and 2 bases from J, with 11 bases in between. The CDR3 spells CASSVHPATDTQYF. The CDR3 DNA reads TGCGCCAGCAGCGTACATCCTGCCACAGATACGCAGTATTTT.

The rearrangement links TRBV5-1 to TRBJ2-1, with no clear D. V lost 0 bases and J lost 6, with 7 bases in between. Germline loops: CDR1 SGHRS, CDR2 YFSETQ. The CDR3 consists of 13 residues. The CDR3 DNA is TGCGCCAGCAGCTTGGCCGGGTTCAATGAGCAGTTCTTC. Its translation: CASSLAGFNEQFF.

The rearrangement joins TRBV5-1 to TRBJ1-2; a weak D match, TRBD1 (5 bases). The CDR3 has 15 residues. The V and J ends lost 0 bases and 5 bases respectively, with 14 bases between them. Germline CDR1 is SGHRS and CDR2 is YFSETQ. The CDR3 is CASSLDGTVLYGYTF. The DNA for the CDR3 is TGCGCCAGCAGCTTGGATGGGACGGTTCTGTATGGCTACACCTTC.

This rearrangement joins TRBV12-3 or TRBV12-4 to TRBJ2-1; D gene uncertain. The V gene lost 2 bases and the J gene lost 4 bases, with 9 bases spanning the gap. The CDR3 spans 14 residues. The CDR3 region is CASSLSPGYNEQFF. CDR3 DNA: TGTGCCAGCAGTTTATCCCCCGGATACAATGAGCAGTTCTTC.

This clonotype was seen more than once but under ten times. This chain connects TRBV5-1 to TRBJ1-1; D is uncertain. Trimming left V 4 bases short and J 0 bases short, with 13 bases between. This CDR3 spans 15 amino acids. Germline CDR1 reads SGHRS; CDR2 reads YFSETQ. CDR3 coding DNA: TGCGCCAGCAGCGTCAAACCTGCCCTGAACACTGAAGCTTTCTTT. It specifies CASSVKPALNTEAFF.

V usage is TRBV24-1 and J usage is TRBJ1-1; D gene uncertain. The CDR3 is made up of 11 amino acids. The V gene lost 1 base and the J gene lost 5 bases, with 1 base spanning the gap. CDR1 is KGHDR, CDR2 SFDVKD, per germline. In DNA form, the CDR3 reads TGTGCCACCAGTGATTTTACTGAAGCTTTCTTT. Protein sequence: CATSDFTEAFF.